This T cell receptor (beta chain) appears in the sequencing data of a study of beta chain features in type 1 diabetes. Of the isolated RNA, all was reverse transcribed, and so the sequenced material was expressed TCRB transcripts. Sequenced by immunoSEQ multiplex PCR; TCRdb stores in-frame clones only, minus some. The sample includes 250,000 to 350,000 clones, approximately 15% of them seen just once. V was clipped by 1 base and J by 4 bases, with 9 bases between them. Per germline, CDR1 SGHKS and CDR2 YYEKEE (reference sequence). The CDR3 loop spans 13 amino acids. This clone was counted a few times.

This chain joins TRBV5-5 and TRBJ2-7, with D perhaps matching TRBD2 (5 bases). The sequenced sample was central memory CD4+ T cells from blood. This sequence originates from a man aged 25-45 years in good health. DNA for the CDR3: TGTGCCAGCAGCTTGTTGTCGGGATACGAGCAGTACTTC. Encoded protein: CASSLLSGYEQYF.